One sample yielded the 25 T cell receptor beta chains listed below, sequenced in a study of Ad26.COV2.S vaccination and SARS-CoV-2 variants. Only in-frame clones appear in the TCRdb table, and some are missing; sequencing was by immunoSEQ multiplex PCR. The sample lists about 400,000 clones, 89% occurring once. Specified treatment: roughly 18 received Ad26.COV2.S at low or high dose, single or two shots; 5 received placebo; per-sample allocation not given. Specimen acquisition occurred on day 63 following the initial vaccine or placebo injection. Sequencing used peripheral blood, obtained in a trial of Ad26.COV2.S vaccine versus placebo. These receptors came from a person aged 18-60 years who received the Ad26.COV2.S COVID-19 vaccine or a placebo.

The CDR3 region has the DNA TGTGCCAGCAGCACCCCGGGGGGTAGCGTGGCCAATGAGCAGTTCTTC. It codes for CASSTPGGSVANEQFF. V and J are TRBV7-9 and TRBJ2-1; 7 nucleotides line up with TRBD2. This CDR3 contains 16 residues. Germline V gives CDR1 SEHNR, CDR2 FQNEAQ (reference sequence). Trimming took 5 bases from V and 6 from J; bases not matched to a gene: 13.

About this clone itself: In the same sample, other DNA sequences code for this CDR3. V is TRBV6-5 and J is TRBJ2-1, with 7 bases matching TRBD1. V shed 9 bases, J shed 7 bases, and the junction held 6 bases outside the gene matches. In germline, CDR1 is MNHEY, CDR2 SVGAGI. This CDR3 is built from 12 residues. The CDR3 DNA sequence: TGTGCCAGTAGAGGGGGCGGGAATGAGCAGTTCTTC. This encodes CASRGGGNEQFF.

This clone was found once. This chain joins TRBV11-2 and TRBJ2-5, with D unresolved. Germline lookup yields CDR1 SGHAT and CDR2 FQNNGV. Trimming left V 5 bases short and J 2 bases short, with 9 bases between. CDR3 size: 13 residues. The CDR3 protein is CASSPWKQETQYF. CDR3 in DNA: TGTGCCAGCAGCCCCTGGAAGCAAGAGACCCAGTACTTC.

The rearrangement joins TRBV9 to TRBJ1-4, with D perhaps TRBD1 (6 bases). CDR3 length: 14 residues. Germline V lookup: CDR1 SGDLS, CDR2 YYNGEE. V was clipped by 0 bases and J by 8 bases, with 11 bases between them. CDR3 sequence (DNA): TGTGCCAGCAGCGTAGGACCAGGGGAGGAAAAACTGTTTTTT. This sequence encodes CASSVGPGEEKLFF.

The chain recombines TRBV29-1 with TRBJ1-1, with TRBD1 matching over 7 bases. This CDR3 spans 13 amino acids. The trim removed 6 bases at V and 5 bases at J, leaving 9 bases unmatched. Germline lookup yields CDR1 SQVTM and CDR2 ANQGSEA. This chain's CDR3 is CSVETGPGTEAFF. The CDR3 nucleotides read TGCAGCGTGGAGACAGGGCCTGGGACTGAAGCTTTCTTT.

This chain connects TRBV5-1 to TRBJ2-4; TRBD1 matches at 8 bases. The junction had 5 bases not matched to a gene; V was cut back by 0 bases and J by 0 bases. Germline V gene data show CDR1 as SGHRS and CDR2 as YFSETQ. The CDR3 extends over 17 amino acids. The CDR3 DNA reads TGCGCCAGCAGCTTGGGACAGGGGTCTTTAGCCAAAAACATTCAGTACTTC. Its translation is CASSLGQGSLAKNIQYF.

The chain has TRBV18 and TRBJ1-1; weak D call: TRBD1 (5 bases). Trimming took 3 bases from V and 8 from J, leaving 13 bases between them. The CDR3 spans 13 residues. From germline, CDR1 is KGHSH and CDR2 LQKENI. The DNA for the CDR3 is TGTGCCAGCTCACCCCAACCAGGGCCCGAAGCTTTCTTT. Translation gives CASSPQPGPEAFF.

J is TRBJ2-2 and V is TRBV28; 10 bases line up with TRBD2. Germline-derived CDR1 and CDR2 are MDHEN and SYDVKM. J gave up 6 bases and V 3 bases, and 7 bases lay outside the gene matches. There are 16 residues in the CDR3. The CDR3 nucleotides are TGTGCCAGCAGTTTGGGGTCTAGCGGGAGTTCCGGGGAGCTGTTTTTT. The encoded protein is CASSLGSSGSSGELFF.

This rearrangement joins TRBV11-2 to TRBJ1-1; perhaps TRBD1 as D (5 bases). Germline V gives CDR1 SGHAT, CDR2 FQNNGV. The V and J ends lost 0 bases and 5 bases respectively, with 13 bases between them. The length of the CDR3 is 15 residues. The CDR3 region has the DNA TGTGCCAGCAGCTTAGATCGTTTGGGGGGTACTGAAGCTTTCTTT. Encoded protein: CASSLDRLGGTEAFF.

The rearrangement joins TRBV7-3 to TRBJ1-6; 9 positions agree with TRBD1. V gave up 0 bases and J gave up 7 bases; unmatched junction bases: 4. The germline V gene encodes CDR1 SGHTA and CDR2 FQGTGA. This CDR3 comprises 16 residues. The CDR3 DNA sequence: TGTGCCAGCAGCTTAACGAGGACAGGGGTCAATTCACCCCTCCACTTT. It encodes CASSLTRTGVNSPLHF.

V is TRBV9 and J is TRBJ2-3; 11 nucleotides match TRBD2. The J segment lost 5 bases and the V segment lost 0 bases, leaving 11 bases of the junction unmatched. This CDR3 spans 18 amino acids. CDR1 SGDLS and CDR2 YYNGEE come from the germline V gene. The CDR3: CASSVGIQLAGVEDTQYF. Written as DNA, the CDR3 is TGTGCCAGCAGCGTAGGCATCCAACTAGCGGGAGTTGAAGATACGCAGTATTTT.

A single count supports this clone. Written as DNA, the CDR3 is TGCAGTGCTAGTAGGACAGGGGAAGACTATGGCTACACCTTC. The encoded protein is CSASRTGEDYGYTF. The chain joins TRBV20-1 to TRBJ1-2; 9 nucleotides line up with TRBD1. With 3 bases clipped from V and 3 bases from J, the junction kept 5 bases outside the gene matches. The germline V gene encodes CDR1 DFQATT and CDR2 SNEGSKA (reference sequence). The CDR3 has 14 residues.

The chain is built from TRBV4-2 and TRBJ2-7; no definite D call. There are 14 residues in the CDR3. Germline lookup yields CDR1 LGHNA and CDR2 YNFKEQ. V was cut by 3 bases and J by 0 bases, with 9 bases left in between. CDR3 bases: TGTGCCAGCAGCCATACATCCAGCTCCTACGAGCAGTACTTC. Protein sequence: CASSHTSSSYEQYF.

This chain connects TRBV27 to TRBJ1-5; tentative D call: TRBD1 (6 bases). The CDR3 consists of 17 residues. CDR1 MNHEY and CDR2 SMNVEV come from the germline V gene (reference sequence). V lost 5 bases and J lost 0, with 17 bases in between. This CDR3 is CASSPGGAFYSNQPQHF. CDR3 DNA: TGTGCCAGCAGTCCCGGGGGCGCGTTCTATAGCAATCAGCCCCAGCATTTT.

This clone was found a few times. The V and J genes are TRBV6-4 and TRBJ2-7; the D is unclear. The length of the CDR3 is 13 residues. Germline values: CDR1 MRHNA, CDR2 SNTAGT. Deletions cut 2 bases from V and 5 bases from J, with 10 bases between. CDR3: CASSDVKQHEQYF. CDR3 bases: TGTGCCAGCAGTGACGTGAAACAACACGAGCAGTACTTC.

The chain employs TRBV4-2 and TRBJ2-5; D gene uncertain. Trimming took off 0 bases at V and 5 bases at J, with 7 bases between the two ends. The CDR3 spans 13 residues. CDR1 is LGHNA, CDR2 YNFKEQ, per germline. The CDR3 here is CASSQDRGETQYF. The CDR3 region has the DNA TGTGCCAGCAGCCAAGACCGTGGGGAGACCCAGTACTTC.

This chain uses TRBV27 with TRBJ2-1; unclear D gene. The CDR3 consists of 12 residues. CDR1 is MNHEY and CDR2 is SMNVEV in the germline V gene (reference sequence). V lost 5 bases and J 7 bases, leaving 9 bases between the germline ends. CDR3 protein: CASSPSINEQFF. The CDR3 nucleotides are TGTGCCAGCAGTCCATCAATAAATGAGCAGTTCTTC.

This sequence joins TRBV9 and TRBJ1-4, with D unclear. Between the trimmed V and J ends, which lost 3 bases and 4 bases, there was a span of 13 bases. Germline CDR1 and CDR2: SGDLS and YYNGEE. This CDR3 has 15 residues. CDR3 residues: CASSGQYSGNEKLFF. CDR3 bases: TGTGCCAGCAGCGGCCAGTATTCCGGTAATGAAAAACTGTTTTTT. The full variable domain, completed using reference TRBV9 and TRBJ1-4, is DSGVTQTPKHLITATGQRVTLRCSPRSGDLSVYWYQQSLDQGLQFLIQYYNGEERAKGNILERFSAQQFPDLHSELNLSSLELGDSALYFCASSGQYSGNEKLFFGSGTQLSVL.

This clone has a handful of counts. The V call is TRBV19, the J call TRBJ1-5; TRBD1 matches at 7 bases. The J segment lost 0 bases and the V segment lost 8 bases, leaving 7 bases of the junction unmatched. From germline, CDR1 is LNHDA and CDR2 SQIVND (reference sequence). The CDR3 length is 15 residues. In nucleotides, the CDR3 is TGTGCCAGTGCAGGGGGACATTATAGCAATCAGCCCCAGCATTTT. Translated: CASAGGHYSNQPQHF.

The rearrangement uses TRBV18 and TRBJ2-5; D is unclear. CDR1 is KGHSH, CDR2 LQKENI, per germline. The CDR3 extends over 13 amino acids. Trimming stripped 2 bases from V and 5 bases from J, with 9 bases between. The CDR3 DNA is TGTGCCAGCTCACCATTCGGTTCCGAGACCCAGTACTTC. It translates to CASSPFGSETQYF.

The chain has TRBV5-1 and TRBJ1-1; no clear D gene. V lost 0 bases and J 2 bases, leaving 8 bases between the germline ends. The length of the CDR3 is 14 residues. CDR1 and CDR2 from the germline V gene are SGHRS and YFSETQ. CDR3: CASSLEYTNTEAFF. In nucleotides, the CDR3 is TGCGCCAGCAGCTTGGAGTACACCAACACTGAAGCTTTCTTT.

The chain is built from TRBV5-5 and TRBJ1-2; 7 positions agree with TRBD1. The germline gives CDR1 SGHKS, CDR2 YYEKEE (reference sequence). V trimming: 4 bases; J trimming: 4 bases; junction bases outside the gene matches: 13. This CDR3 spans 16 amino acids. DNA for the CDR3: TGTGCCAGCAGCCTTTATACCAGGACAGGCCTCTATGGCTACACCTTC. It is translated as CASSLYTRTGLYGYTF.

The chain joins TRBV9 to TRBJ2-7; a possible D gene is TRBD2 (6 bases). V lost 3 bases, J lost 3 bases, and 19 bases lay in between. The CDR3 extends over 16 amino acids. The V gene's germline CDR1 is SGDLS and CDR2 YYNGEE. The CDR3 sequence is CASSGGVQRPFYEQYF. The CDR3 DNA follows: TGTGCCAGCAGCGGGGGGGTCCAGCGGCCGTTCTACGAGCAGTACTTC.

This chain joins TRBV6-2 or TRBV6-3 and TRBJ1-5, with 10 bases that match TRBD1. The CDR3 sequence is 17 residues long. Unmatched junction bases numbered 8, after V lost 6 bases and J lost 0 bases. Germline loops: CDR1 MNHEY, CDR2 SVGEGT. CDR3 sequence: CASSRQGAVYSNQPQHF. CDR3 nucleotide sequence: TGTGCCAGCAGCCGACAGGGGGCAGTTTATAGCAATCAGCCCCAGCATTTT.

The V gene is TRBV21-1, the J gene TRBJ2-7; TRBD1, the table's D call, was not compared with the DNA. TRBV21-1 is annotated as a pseudogene. The length of the CDR3 is 15 residues. CDR3 DNA: TGTGCCAGCAGCAGGGGCGGAACCGTAGGGGGCGAGCAGTACTTC. This translates into CASSRGGTVGGEQYF.